The sequence of this TCR beta chain was determined in a study of spatial heterogeneity in lung cancer. Study-level information: Those follow-up PBMC samples that were available underwent sequencing, at a median interval of about 2 years following resection.

Stated time point: blood at routine non-recurrence follow-up after resection. The V and J ends lost 3 bases and 5 bases, in that order; junction bases with no gene match: 16. The germline V gene has CDR1 LGHNA and CDR2 YSLEER. The CDR3 runs to 18 residues. In TCRdb, the 5' RACE reads were re-called with MiXCR into one record per CDR3 protein. The sample lists over 85,000 distinct CDR3 sequences, 15% to 20% occurring once. In this sample, this clonotype turned up a few times. This receptor was obtained from a male donor with early-stage non-small cell lung cancer. The chain carries TRBV4-3 and TRBJ2-1; 7 bases are shared with TRBD1. The sample in question was PBMCs, obtained at follow-up. The CDR3 loop reads CASSQDTDRRDRHNEQFF. Here the CDR3 DNA reads TGCGCCAGCAGCCAGGACACCGACCGCCGGGACAGACACAATGAGCAGTTCTTC.